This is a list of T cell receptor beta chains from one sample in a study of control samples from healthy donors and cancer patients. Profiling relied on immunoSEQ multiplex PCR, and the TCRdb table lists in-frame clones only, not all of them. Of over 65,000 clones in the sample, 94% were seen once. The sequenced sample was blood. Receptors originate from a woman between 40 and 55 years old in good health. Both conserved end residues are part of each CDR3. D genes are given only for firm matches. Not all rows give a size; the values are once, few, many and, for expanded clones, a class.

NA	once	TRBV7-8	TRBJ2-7	CASSLTLDGSYEQYF	TGTGCCAGCAGCTTAACCCTGGACGGTTCCTACGAGCAGTACTTC
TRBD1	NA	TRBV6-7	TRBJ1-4	CASSKIPQGDVRRDEKLFF	TGTGCCAGCAGTAAAATCCCACAGGGGGATGTGAGAAGGGATGAAAAACTGTTTTTT
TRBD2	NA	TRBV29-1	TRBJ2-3	CSVDPAGGTDTQYF	TGCAGCGTTGATCCAGCGGGGGGTACAGATACGCAGTATTTT
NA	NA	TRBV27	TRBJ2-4	CASSLSGKLAKNIQYF	TGTGCCAGCAGTTTATCTGGAAAACTAGCCAAAAACATTCAGTACTTC
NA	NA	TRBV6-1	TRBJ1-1	CASSEYWDSEAFF	TGTGCCAGCAGTGAATACTGGGATTCGGAAGCTTTCTTT
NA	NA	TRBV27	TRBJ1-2	CASTTFGLSGGYTF	TGTGCCAGCACCACATTCGGCCTCTCAGGGGGCTACACCTTC
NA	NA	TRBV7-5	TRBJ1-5	CVRSLALNQPQHF	TGTGTCAGAAGCTTAGCCCTTAATCAGCCCCAGCATTTT
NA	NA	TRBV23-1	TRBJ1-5	CASSHPPGTSQHF	TGCGCCAGCAGTCATCCCCCCGGGACAAGCCAGCATTTT
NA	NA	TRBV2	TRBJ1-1	CASSGFRAPSTEAFF	TGTGCCAGCAGTGGATTTAGGGCCCCGAGCACTGAAGCTTTCTTT
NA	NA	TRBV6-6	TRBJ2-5	CASSLTPGQETQYF	TGTGCCAGCAGCTTGACCCCAGGGCAAGAGACCCAGTACTTC
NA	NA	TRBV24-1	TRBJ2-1	CATSDSPSTGTHEQFF	TGTGCCACCAGTGATTCGCCTTCTACAGGGACCCATGAGCAGTTCTTC
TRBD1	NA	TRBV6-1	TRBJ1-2	CASSEDRAGYGYTF	TGTGCCAGCAGTGAGGACAGGGCTGGCTATGGCTACACCTTC
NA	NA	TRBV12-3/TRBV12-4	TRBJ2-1	CASNLQGGLFF	TGTGCCAGCAACTTACAGGGTGGGTTGTTCTTC
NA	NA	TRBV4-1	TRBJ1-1	CASSQVSRQAPYNTEAFF	TGCGCCAGCAGCCAAGTTAGTCGCCAAGCCCCATATAACACTGAAGCTTTCTTT
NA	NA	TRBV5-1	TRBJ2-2	CASSYALEPNTGELFF	TGCGCCAGCAGCTACGCTTTGGAGCCGAACACCGGGGAGCTGTTTTTT
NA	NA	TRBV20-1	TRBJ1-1	CSASGVSTEAFF	TGCAGTGCTAGTGGAGTTTCCACTGAAGCTTTCTTT
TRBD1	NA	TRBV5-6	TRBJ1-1	CASSLDRGAHEAFF	TGTGCCAGCAGCTTGGACAGGGGGGCGCATGAAGCTTTCTTT
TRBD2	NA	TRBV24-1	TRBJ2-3	CATSDAERGSTDTQYF	TGTGCCACCAGTGATGCCGAGCGGGGCAGCACAGATACGCAGTATTTT
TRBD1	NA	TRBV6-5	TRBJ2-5	CASSYGGQQETQYF	TGTGCCAGCAGTTATGGGGGACAGCAAGAGACCCAGTACTTC
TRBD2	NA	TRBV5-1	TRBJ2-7	CASSETGTSGEQYF	TGCGCCAGCAGCGAGACCGGGACTAGCGGTGAGCAGTACTTC
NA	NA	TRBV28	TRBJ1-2	CASSLKEVFGYTF	TGTGCCAGCAGTTTAAAGGAGGTCTTCGGCTACACCTTC
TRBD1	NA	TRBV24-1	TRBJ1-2	CATSDSGTGYGYTF	TGTGCCACCAGTGATTCGGGGACAGGGTATGGCTACACCTTC
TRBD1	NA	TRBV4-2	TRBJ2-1	CASSQPQGINEQFF	TGTGCCAGCAGCCAACCACAGGGGATCAATGAGCAGTTCTTC
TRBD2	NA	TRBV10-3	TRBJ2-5	CAISEWGGVQETQYF	TGTGCCATCAGTGAGTGGGGGGGGGTTCAAGAGACCCAGTACTTC
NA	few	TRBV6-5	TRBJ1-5	CASKLGVNQPQHF	TGTGCCAGCAAACTCGGAGTAAATCAGCCCCAGCATTTT
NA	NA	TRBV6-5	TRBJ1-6	CASSYSGGRNSPLHF	TGTGCCAGCAGTTACTCGGGCGGGAGGAATTCACCCCTCCACTTT
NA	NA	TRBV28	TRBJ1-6	CASRGGVQVSPLHF	TGTGCCAGCAGGGGGGGCGTCCAGGTGTCACCCCTCCACTTT
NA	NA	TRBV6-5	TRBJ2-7	CASSYSQREYF	TGTGCCAGCAGTTACTCGCAAAGGGAGTACTTC
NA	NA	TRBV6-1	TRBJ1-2	CASSEALGQGYGYTF	TGTGCCAGCAGTGAAGCGCTCGGGCAGGGCTATGGCTACACCTTC
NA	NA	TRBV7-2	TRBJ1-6	CASSSQGGSNNSPLHF	TGTGCCAGCAGCTCCCAAGGGGGGAGTAATAATTCACCCCTCCACTTT
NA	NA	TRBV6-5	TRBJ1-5	CASSPQPGSNQPQHF	TGTGCCAGCAGTCCCCAGCCGGGTAGCAATCAGCCCCAGCATTTT
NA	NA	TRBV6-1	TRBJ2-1	CASSDGMRGSKNEQFF	TGTGCCAGCAGTGACGGGATGAGGGGGTCTAAGAATGAGCAGTTCTTC
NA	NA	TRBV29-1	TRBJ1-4	CSVEAQGGEKLFF	TGCAGCGTTGAAGCCCAGGGTGGTGAAAAACTGTTTTTT
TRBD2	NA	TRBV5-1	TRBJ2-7	CASRLAGTYEQYF	TGCGCCAGCAGATTAGCGGGTACCTACGAGCAGTACTTC
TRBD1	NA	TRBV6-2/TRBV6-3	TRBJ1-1	CASSYDLQQGATEAFF	TGTGCCAGCAGTTACGATCTTCAACAGGGGGCGACTGAAGCTTTCTTT
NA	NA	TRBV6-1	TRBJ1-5	CASSEEGASIGWGEYSNQPQHF	TGTGCCAGCAGTGAAGAAGGGGCCTCTATTGGGTGGGGTGAGTATAGCAATCAGCCCCAGCATTTT
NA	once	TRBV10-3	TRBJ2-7	CAISDRTTYEQYF	TGTGCCATCAGTGACAGAACTACCTACGAGCAGTACTTC
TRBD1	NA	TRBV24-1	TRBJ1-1	CATSDRDRKAFF	TGTGCCACCAGTGACCGGGACAGGAAAGCTTTCTTT
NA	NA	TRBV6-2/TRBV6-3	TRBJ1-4	CASSPPSGTIRKLFF	TGTGCCAGCAGTCCCCCATCTGGGACAATCCGGAAACTGTTTTTT
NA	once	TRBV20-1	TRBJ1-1	CSASMGAAAFF	TGCAGTGCTAGCATGGGGGCGGCAGCTTTCTTT
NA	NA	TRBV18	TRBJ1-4	CASSPFAEETNEKLFF	TGTGCCAGCTCACCATTCGCGGAGGAAACTAATGAAAAACTGTTTTTT
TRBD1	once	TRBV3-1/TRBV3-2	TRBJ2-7	CASSLGTAFLEQYF	TGTGCCAGCAGCCTCGGGACAGCATTCCTGGAGCAGTACTTC
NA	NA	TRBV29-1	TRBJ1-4	CSADRGVGEKLFF	TGCAGCGCCGATCGGGGGGTAGGCGAAAAACTGTTTTTT
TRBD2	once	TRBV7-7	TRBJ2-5	CASSLGTSGQETQYF	TGTGCCAGCAGCTTAGGGACTAGCGGTCAAGAGACCCAGTACTTC
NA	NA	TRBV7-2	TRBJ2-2	CASSLRRLNTGELFF	TGTGCCAGCAGCTTAAGGCGGTTGAACACCGGGGAGCTGTTTTTT
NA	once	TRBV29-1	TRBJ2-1	CSAPARSYNEQFF	TGCAGCGCCCCAGCTAGGTCCTACAATGAGCAGTTCTTC
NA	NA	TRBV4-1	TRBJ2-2	CASNFHREAGELFF	TGCGCCAGCAACTTTCACAGGGAAGCCGGGGAGCTGTTTTTT
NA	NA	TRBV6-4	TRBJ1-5	CASSLTVNQPQHF	TGTGCCAGCAGCCTCACAGTCAATCAGCCCCAGCATTTT
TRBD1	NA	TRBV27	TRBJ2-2	CASSLRTGVILTPVELFF	TGTGCCAGCAGTTTACGGACAGGGGTAATCCTAACACCGGTGGAGCTGTTTTTT
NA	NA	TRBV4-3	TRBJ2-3	CASSQEDGGPDTQYF	TGCGCCAGCAGCCAAGAGGACGGGGGGCCAGATACGCAGTATTTT
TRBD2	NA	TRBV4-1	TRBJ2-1	CASSQTSGGYNEQFF	TGCGCCAGCAGCCAGACTAGCGGGGGCTACAATGAGCAGTTCTTC
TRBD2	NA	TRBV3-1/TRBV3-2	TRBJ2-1	CASSDSGGAVDEQFF	TGTGCCAGCAGCGACAGCGGGGGGGCTGTTGATGAGCAGTTCTTC
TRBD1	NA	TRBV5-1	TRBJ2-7	CASSSTGTGAYEQYF	TGCGCCAGCAGCTCAACCGGGACAGGAGCCTACGAGCAGTACTTC
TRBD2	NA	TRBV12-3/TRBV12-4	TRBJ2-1	CASHPAGTNEQFF	TGTGCCAGCCACCCAGCGGGAACGAATGAGCAGTTCTTC
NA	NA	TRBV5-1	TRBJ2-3	CASSTIDTQYF	TGCGCCAGCAGCACGATTGATACGCAGTATTTT
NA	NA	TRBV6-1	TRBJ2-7	CASSERGARYEQYF	TGTGCCAGCAGTGAAAGGGGGGCGCGCTACGAGCAGTACTTC
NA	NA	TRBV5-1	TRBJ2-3	CASRGTAGTDTQYF	TGCGCCAGCCGAGGGACGGCGGGGACAGATACGCAGTATTTT
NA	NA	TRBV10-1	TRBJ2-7	CASSAGSSRGEQYF	TGCGCCAGCAGCGCCGGGTCCTCGCGGGGCGAGCAGTACTTC
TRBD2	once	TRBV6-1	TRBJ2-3	CASSELAGSTDTQYF	TGTGCCAGCAGTGAACTAGCGGGGAGCACAGATACGCAGTATTTT